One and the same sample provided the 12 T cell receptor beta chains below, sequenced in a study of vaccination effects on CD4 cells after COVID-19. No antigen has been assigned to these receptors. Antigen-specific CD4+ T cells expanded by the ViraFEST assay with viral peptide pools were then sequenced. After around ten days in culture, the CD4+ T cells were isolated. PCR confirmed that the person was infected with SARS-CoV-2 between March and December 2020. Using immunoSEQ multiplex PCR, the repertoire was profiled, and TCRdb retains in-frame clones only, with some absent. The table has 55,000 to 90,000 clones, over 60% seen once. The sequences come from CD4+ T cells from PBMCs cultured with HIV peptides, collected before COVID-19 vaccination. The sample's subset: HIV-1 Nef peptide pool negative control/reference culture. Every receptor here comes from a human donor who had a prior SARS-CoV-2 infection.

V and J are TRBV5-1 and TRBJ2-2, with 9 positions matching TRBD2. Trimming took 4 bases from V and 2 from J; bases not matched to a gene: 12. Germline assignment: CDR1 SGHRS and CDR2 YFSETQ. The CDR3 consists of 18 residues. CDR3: CASSPLLAGAINTGELFF. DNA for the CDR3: TGCGCCAGCAGCCCCCTGTTAGCGGGGGCCATAAACACCGGGGAGCTGTTTTTT.

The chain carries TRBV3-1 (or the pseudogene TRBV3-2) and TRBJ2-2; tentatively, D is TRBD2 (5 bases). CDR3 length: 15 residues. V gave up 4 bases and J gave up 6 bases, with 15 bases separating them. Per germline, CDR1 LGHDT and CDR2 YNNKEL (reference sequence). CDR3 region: CASSPTRALSGELFF. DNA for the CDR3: TGTGCCAGCAGCCCGACGCGGGCGCTTTCCGGGGAGCTGTTTTTT.

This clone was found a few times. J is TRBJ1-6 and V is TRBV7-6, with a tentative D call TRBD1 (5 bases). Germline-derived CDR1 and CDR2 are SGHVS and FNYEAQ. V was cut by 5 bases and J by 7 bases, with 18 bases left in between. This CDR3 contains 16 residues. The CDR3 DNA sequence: TGTGCCAGCAGCCGGAACCCCGGGACGGGGAATTCACCCCTCCACTTT. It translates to CASSRNPGTGNSPLHF.

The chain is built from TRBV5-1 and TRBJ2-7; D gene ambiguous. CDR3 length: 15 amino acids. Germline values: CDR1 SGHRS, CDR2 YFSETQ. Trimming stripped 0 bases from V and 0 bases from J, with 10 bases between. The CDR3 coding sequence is TGCGCCAGCAGCTTGGGGAGTCAAAGCTCCTACGAGCAGTACTTC. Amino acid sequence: CASSLGSQSSYEQYF.

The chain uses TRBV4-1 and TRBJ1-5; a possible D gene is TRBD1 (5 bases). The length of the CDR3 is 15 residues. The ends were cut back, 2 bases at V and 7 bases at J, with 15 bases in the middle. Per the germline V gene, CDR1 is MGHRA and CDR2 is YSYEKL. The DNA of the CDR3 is TGCGCCAGCAGCCAATCTTACCGCGGGGGACAGCCCCAGCATTTT. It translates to CASSQSYRGGQPQHF.

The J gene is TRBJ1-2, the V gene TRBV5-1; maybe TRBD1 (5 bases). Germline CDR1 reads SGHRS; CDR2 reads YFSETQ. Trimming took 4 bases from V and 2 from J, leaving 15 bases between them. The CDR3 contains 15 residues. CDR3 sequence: CASSLTPGGNYGYTF. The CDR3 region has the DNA TGCGCCAGCAGCCTAACCCCCGGGGGGAACTATGGCTACACCTTC.

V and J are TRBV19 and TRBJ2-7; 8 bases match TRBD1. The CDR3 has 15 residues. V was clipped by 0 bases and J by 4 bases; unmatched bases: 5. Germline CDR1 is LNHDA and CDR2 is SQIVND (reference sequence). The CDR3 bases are TGTGCCAGTAGTATAGATAGCACAGGGGGATACGAGCAGTACTTC. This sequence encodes CASSIDSTGGYEQYF.

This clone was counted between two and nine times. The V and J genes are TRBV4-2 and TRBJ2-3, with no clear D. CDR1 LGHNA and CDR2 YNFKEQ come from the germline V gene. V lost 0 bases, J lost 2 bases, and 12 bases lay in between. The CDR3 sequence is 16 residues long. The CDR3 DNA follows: TGTGCCAGCAGCCAAGAGGATTATCAGAACACAGATACGCAGTATTTT. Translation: CASSQEDYQNTDTQYF.

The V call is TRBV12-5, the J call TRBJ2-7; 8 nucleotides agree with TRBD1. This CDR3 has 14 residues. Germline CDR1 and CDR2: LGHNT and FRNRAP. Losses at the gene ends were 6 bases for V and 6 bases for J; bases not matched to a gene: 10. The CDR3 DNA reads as TGTGCTAGTGGCAAACAGGGGGTTCGCCGCGAGCAGTACTTC. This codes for CASGKQGVRREQYF.

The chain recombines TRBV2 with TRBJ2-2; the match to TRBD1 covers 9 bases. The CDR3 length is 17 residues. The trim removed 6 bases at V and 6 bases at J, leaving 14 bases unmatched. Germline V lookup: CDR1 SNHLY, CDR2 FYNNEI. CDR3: CASRGTGNFRFAGELFF. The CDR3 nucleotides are TGTGCCAGCAGAGGGACAGGGAATTTTCGCTTCGCCGGGGAGCTGTTTTTT.

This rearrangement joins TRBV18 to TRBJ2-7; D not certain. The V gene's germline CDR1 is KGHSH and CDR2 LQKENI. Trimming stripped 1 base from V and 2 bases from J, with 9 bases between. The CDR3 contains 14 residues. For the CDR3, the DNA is TGTGCCAGCTCACCACGGCACGGACCCTACGAGCAGTACTTC. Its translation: CASSPRHGPYEQYF.

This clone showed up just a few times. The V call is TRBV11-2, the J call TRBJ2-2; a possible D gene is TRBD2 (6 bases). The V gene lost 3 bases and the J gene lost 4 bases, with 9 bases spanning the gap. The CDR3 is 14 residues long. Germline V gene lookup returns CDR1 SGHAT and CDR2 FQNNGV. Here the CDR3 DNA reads TGTGCCAGCAGCTTTAGCGGCACCACCGGGGAGCTGTTTTTT. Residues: CASSFSGTTGELFF.